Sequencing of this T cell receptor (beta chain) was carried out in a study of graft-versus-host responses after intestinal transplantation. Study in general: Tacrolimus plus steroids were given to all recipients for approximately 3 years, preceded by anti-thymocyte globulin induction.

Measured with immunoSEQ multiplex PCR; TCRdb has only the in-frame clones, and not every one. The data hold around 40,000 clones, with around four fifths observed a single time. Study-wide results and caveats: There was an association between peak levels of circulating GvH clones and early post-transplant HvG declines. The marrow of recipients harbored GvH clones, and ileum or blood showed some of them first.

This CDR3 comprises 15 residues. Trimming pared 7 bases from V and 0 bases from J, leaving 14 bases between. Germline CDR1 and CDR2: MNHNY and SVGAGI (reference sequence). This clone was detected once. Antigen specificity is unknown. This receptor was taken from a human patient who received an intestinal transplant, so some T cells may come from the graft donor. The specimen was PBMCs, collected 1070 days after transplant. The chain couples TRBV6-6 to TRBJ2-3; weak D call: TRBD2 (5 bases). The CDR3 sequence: CASTNNGVSTDTQYF. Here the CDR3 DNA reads TGTGCCAGCACTAACAACGGGGTTAGCACAGATACGCAGTATTTT.